The clone carrying this TCR beta chain has only a few counts. The antigen is undetermined. This entry belongs to a study of CD8+ T cells in alopecia areata. Study observations and caveats: Across lesional scalp, and particularly alopecia totalis/universalis, clonality surpassed that of normal scalp. Scalp sample data also include resident alphabeta T cells from normal skin.

Sorting of CD4+ and CD8+ T cells was performed on PBMCs. RNA extraction and reverse transcription yielded cDNA as sequencing template. TCRdb's table, derived via immunoSEQ multiplex PCR, lists solely in-frame clones and lacks some. The data contain roughly 150,000 clones, approximately 60% of them singletons. V lost 7 bases, J lost 5 bases, and 6 bases lay in between. Germline V gene data show CDR1 as SQVTM and CDR2 as ANQGSEA. The CDR3 has 11 amino acids. The chain uses TRBV29-1 and TRBJ2-6; D is uncertain. This sequence originates from a human donor in good health. Source material: CD4+ T cells sorted from blood. The CDR3 DNA sequence: TGCAGCGGCTACTGGGCCAACGTCCTGACTTTC. This sequence encodes CSGYWANVLTF.